This T cell receptor (beta chain) was sequenced for a study of T cell responses to AZD1222 COVID-19 vaccine. Germline CDR1 is MNHNS and CDR2 is SASEGT. This CDR3 spans 16 amino acids. The V end was cut by 2 bases, the J end by 1 base, with 12 bases between. Some second doses came at about 4 weeks and others at about 12 weeks; these were pooled. Profiling relied on immunoSEQ multiplex PCR, and the TCRdb table lists in-frame clones only, not all of them. This table has approximately 35,000 clones, approximately 90% appearing once. The gene calls are TRBV6-1 and TRBJ1-5, with D perhaps matching TRBD1 (6 bases). The source of this sequence is an adult who received the AZD1222 COVID-19 vaccine. The sample here was peripheral blood, taken 28 days after the second AZD1222 dose. The CDR3 is CASSESWGGSNQPQHF. CDR3 DNA sequence: TGTGCCAGCAGTGAAAGTTGGGGGGGCAGCAATCAGCCCCAGCATTTT.